This entry lists 29 T cell receptor beta chains sequenced from one sample in a study of blood T cell repertoires in COVID-19 (TCRdb year 2020). The library was made by the immunoSEQ multiplex PCR assay. TCRdb took this table from immuneACCESS and kept in-frame rearrangements with V and J called. Such tables lack part of the clones; where checked against another copy, unresolved V genes explain under half of the gap, and the rest is unexplained. The sample table lists 100,000 to 150,000 clones, approximately 84% of them with a count of one. About 1.5% of the sample goes to the ten largest clones. The sequencing input was peripheral blood. These receptors all stem from a man in his 60s with acute or convalescent COVID-19.

The V and J genes are TRBV6-5 and TRBJ2-1, with 10 bases fitting TRBD2. The V segment lost 4 bases and the J segment 7 bases; nucleotides outside the gene matches: 7. This CDR3 has 15 amino acids. Germline V gene sequence: CDR1 MNHEY, CDR2 SVGAGI. The CDR3 region has the DNA TGTGCCAGCAGTTTAGCGGGGGGAATCGGGAATGAGCAGTTCTTC. Its translation: CASSLAGGIGNEQFF.

This chain joins TRBV24-1 and TRBJ1-2; D is perhaps TRBD1 (5 bases). CDR1 and CDR2 (germline): KGHDR, SFDVKD. The V end lost 4 bases, the J end lost 8 bases, and 13 bases lay between the germline ends. The CDR3 extends over 13 amino acids. This CDR3 is CATSDAGWEGYTF. CDR3 nucleotide sequence: TGTGCCACCAGTGACGCAGGGTGGGAAGGCTACACCTTC.

This chain connects TRBV19 to TRBJ1-2, with D perhaps TRBD1 (5 bases). The V and J ends lost 3 bases and 5 bases respectively, with 10 bases between them. The CDR3 totals 13 residues. Germline CDR1 reads LNHDA; CDR2 reads SQIVND (reference sequence). CDR3: CASSMSGVYGYTF. CDR3 in DNA: TGTGCCAGTAGTATGTCGGGGGTTTATGGCTACACCTTC.

V and J are TRBV2 and TRBJ2-2; tentative D call: TRBD2 (6 bases). Trimming took off 6 bases at V and 1 base at J, with 18 bases between the two ends. Germline V gives CDR1 SNHLY, CDR2 FYNNEI. The CDR3 runs 17 residues. The DNA of the CDR3 is TGTGCCAGCAGCGGGAGCCGGGACGGATGGAACACCGGGGAGCTGTTTTTT. Its translation is CASSGSRDGWNTGELFF.

The chain has TRBV7-9 and TRBJ2-5; 7 bases are a match to TRBD1. This CDR3 comprises 15 residues. V gave up 1 base and J gave up 0 bases; unmatched junction bases: 2. Germline V CDR1 and CDR2: SEHNR, FQNEAQ (reference sequence). DNA for the CDR3: TGTGCCAGCAGCTTAGGAGGGGGCGACCAAGAGACCCAGTACTTC. Translating gives CASSLGGGDQETQYF.

The chain links TRBV6-5 to TRBJ2-2; D is unclear. This CDR3 is 14 amino acids long. Trimming stripped 6 bases from V and 6 bases from J, with 14 bases between. Germline V gene lookup returns CDR1 MNHEY and CDR2 SVGAGI. The DNA for the CDR3 is TGTGCCAGCAGGATCCCGCGAGGCGCCGGGGAGCTGTTTTTT. It codes for CASRIPRGAGELFF.

CDR3 DNA: TGTGCCATCAGTGAGTCGGGGGACAGTTTTAGGACCGGGGAGCTGTTTTTT. Protein sequence: CAISESGDSFRTGELFF. This chain joins TRBV10-3 and TRBJ2-2; 7 bases agree with TRBD1. After removal of 0 bases from V and 5 bases from J, the junction contained 9 bases not matched to a gene. This CDR3 contains 17 residues. Germline lookup yields CDR1 ENHRY and CDR2 SYGVKD.

The chain links TRBV6-5 to TRBJ1-4; 8 bases map to TRBD1. Per germline, CDR1 MNHEY and CDR2 SVGAGI. This CDR3 contains 14 residues. V lost 7 bases to trimming and J lost 8 bases; unmatched junction nucleotides: 9. The CDR3 DNA follows: TGTGCCAGCAAAGAGACAGGGGCAGGGGAAAAACTGTTTTTT. The encoded protein is CASKETGAGEKLFF.

This chain uses TRBV28 with TRBJ1-2, with 8 bases identical to TRBD1. Trimming took 9 bases from V and 2 from J; bases not matched to a gene: 5. This CDR3 contains 13 residues. Germline-derived CDR1 and CDR2 are MDHEN and SYDVKM. CDR3 nucleotides: TGTGCCAGTTGCAGGGGGCAAAACTATGGCTACACCTTC. Its protein is CASCRGQNYGYTF.

Here the CDR3 reads CSVEQGGNQPQHF. In DNA, the CDR3 is TGCAGCGTTGAGCAGGGGGGCAATCAGCCCCAGCATTTT. The chain combines TRBV29-1 with TRBJ1-5, with 7 bases identical to TRBD1. Germline CDR1 reads SQVTM; CDR2 reads ANQGSEA. This CDR3 spans 13 amino acids. The J segment lost 2 bases and the V segment lost 3 bases, leaving 1 base of the junction unmatched.

The chain couples TRBV2 to TRBJ2-7, with 7 bases aligning to TRBD1. This CDR3 is built from 13 residues. V dropped 6 bases and J dropped 7; count of bases not matched to a gene: 9. In germline, CDR1 is SNHLY, CDR2 FYNNEI. The CDR3 DNA is TGTGCCAGCAGAGCCGACAGGGAAAGGGAGCAGTACTTC. Translation gives CASRADREREQYF.

There are a few counts of this clone. The rearrangement uses TRBV19 and TRBJ1-3; D possibly corresponds to TRBD1 (6 bases). The ends were cut back, 5 bases at V and 4 bases at J, with 15 bases in the middle. Germline V lookup: CDR1 LNHDA, CDR2 SQIVND (reference sequence). The length of the CDR3 is 15 residues. CDR3 DNA: TGTGCCAGTAGTCGACAGGTCCGTCTGGGAAACACCATATATTTT. This sequence encodes CASSRQVRLGNTIYF.

V is TRBV10-3 and J is TRBJ1-6; TRBD1 might be the D (5 bases). Trimming took off 5 bases at V and 7 bases at J, with 12 bases between the two ends. The CDR3 is 14 amino acids. The germline V gene has CDR1 ENHRY and CDR2 SYGVKD. The CDR3 nucleotides are TGTGCCATCAGTCCAGACAGAGACAATTCACCCCTCCACTTT. This translates into CAISPDRDNSPLHF.

The chain employs TRBV5-8 and TRBJ2-1, with D hard to call. Trimming shortened V by 1 base and J by 0 bases, and 8 bases separated the two germline ends. CDR1 and CDR2 (germline): SGHTS, YDEGEE. The CDR3 loop spans 15 amino acids. CDR3 sequence (DNA): TGTGCCAGCAGCTTGTCCCTCCTCTCCTACAATGAGCAGTTCTTC. Encoded protein: CASSLSLLSYNEQFF.

V is TRBV19 and J is TRBJ2-1, with 9 bases fitting TRBD2. J was trimmed by 1 base and V by 3 bases; bases with no gene match: 4. The CDR3 is 16 amino acids. Germline CDR1 reads LNHDA; CDR2 reads SQIVND (reference sequence). The CDR3 here is CASSIASGRSYNEQFF. CDR3 nucleotides: TGTGCCAGTAGTATTGCGAGCGGGAGGTCCTACAATGAGCAGTTCTTC.

This rearrangement joins TRBV19 to TRBJ1-1; 7 nucleotides line up with TRBD1. Trimming at V came to 7 bases and at J to 2 bases, leaving 13 bases not matched to a gene. This CDR3 has 16 residues. The V gene's germline CDR1 is LNHDA and CDR2 SQIVND (reference sequence). CDR3 residues: CASTTKTGNANTEAFF. DNA of the CDR3: TGTGCCAGTACGACGAAGACAGGGAACGCCAACACTGAAGCTTTCTTT. The full variable domain, in which reference TRBV19 and TRBJ1-1 provide the parts outside the CDR3, is DGGITQSPKYLFRKEGQNVTLSCEQNLNHDAMYWYRQDPGQGLRLIYYSQIVNDFQKGDIAEGYSVSREKKESFPLTVTSAQKNPTAFYLCASTTKTGNANTEAFFGQGTRLTVV.

The chain recombines TRBV19 with TRBJ1-5; 10 bases align to TRBD1. The V segment lost 5 bases and the J segment 4 bases; nucleotides outside the gene matches: 2. The CDR3 runs to 14 residues. The germline CDR1 and CDR2 sequences are LNHDA and SQIVND (reference sequence). The CDR3: CASSAGQGNQPQHF. In DNA, the CDR3 is TGTGCCAGTAGTGCGGGACAGGGGAATCAGCCCCAGCATTTT. The full variable domain, its missing parts supplied by reference TRBV19 and TRBJ1-5, is DGGITQSPKYLFRKEGQNVTLSCEQNLNHDAMYWYRQDPGQGLRLIYYSQIVNDFQKGDIAEGYSVSREKKESFPLTVTSAQKNPTAFYLCASSAGQGNQPQHFGDGTRLSIL.

The chain links TRBV6-5 to TRBJ1-5; 8 bases align to TRBD1. The germline CDR1 and CDR2 sequences are MNHEY and SVGAGI. J lost 2 bases, V lost 6 bases, and 6 bases had no gene match. There are 15 residues in the CDR3. The CDR3 protein is CASRRTGRGNQPQHF. The CDR3 coding sequence is TGTGCCAGCAGACGGACAGGGAGGGGCAATCAGCCCCAGCATTTT.

V usage is TRBV19 and J usage is TRBJ1-2; 12 positions match TRBD1. The CDR3 spans 15 residues. J lost 5 bases, V lost 5 bases, and 6 bases had no gene match. Germline-derived CDR1 and CDR2 are LNHDA and SQIVND (reference sequence). The CDR3 DNA sequence: TGTGCCAGTAGTTCAGGGACAGGGGGCGTGTATGGCTACACCTTC. It is translated as CASSSGTGGVYGYTF.

The chain employs TRBV6-5 and TRBJ1-2; 10 bases map to TRBD1. CDR3 length: 14 residues. Germline values: CDR1 MNHEY, CDR2 SVGAGI. V lost 6 bases and J lost 8; bases outside the gene matches: 9. The chain's CDR3 is CASRDRGGYEGYTF. The CDR3 DNA is TGTGCCAGCAGGGACAGGGGGGGATATGAGGGCTACACCTTC.

This sequence joins TRBV5-1 and TRBJ2-3; D is undetermined. There are 13 residues in the CDR3. The germline CDR1 and CDR2 sequences are SGHRS and YFSETQ. The V end was cut by 4 bases, the J end by 5 bases, with 11 bases between. CDR3 coding DNA: TGCGCCAGCAGCCGCACCTCTAGAGATACGCAGTATTTT. Its translation: CASSRTSRDTQYF. The full variable domain, in which reference TRBV5-1 and TRBJ2-3 provide the parts outside the CDR3, is KAGVTQTPRYLIKTRGQQVTLSCSPISGHRSVSWYQQTPGQGLQFLFEYFSETQRNKGNFPGRFSGRQFSNSRSEMNVSTLELGDSALYLCASSRTSRDTQYFGPGTRLTVL.

This chain connects TRBV5-1 to TRBJ2-3; TRBD2 matches at 8 bases. Germline lookup yields CDR1 SGHRS and CDR2 YFSETQ. CDR3 size: 16 residues. V lost 4 bases and J lost 0; bases outside the gene matches: 7. The CDR3 DNA reads TGCGCCAGCAGCACCCTCGGGACTAGAAGCACAGATACGCAGTATTTT. It translates to CASSTLGTRSTDTQYF.

The V gene is TRBV19, the J gene TRBJ2-3, with D tentatively TRBD2 (6 bases). The germline V gene encodes CDR1 LNHDA and CDR2 SQIVND (reference sequence). CDR3 length: 14 amino acids. The V gene lost 8 bases and the J gene lost 0 bases, with 12 bases spanning the gap. The CDR3 here is CASSAGTSTDTQYF. DNA of the CDR3: TGTGCCAGTTCTGCCGGGACTAGCACAGATACGCAGTATTTT. The whole variable domain, filled in from reference TRBV19 and TRBJ2-3, reads DGGITQSPKYLFRKEGQNVTLSCEQNLNHDAMYWYRQDPGQGLRLIYYSQIVNDFQKGDIAEGYSVSREKKESFPLTVTSAQKNPTAFYLCASSAGTSTDTQYFGPGTRLTVL.

The genes are TRBV5-6 and TRBJ2-7; TRBD1 matches 8 bases. The germline gives CDR1 SGHDT, CDR2 YYEEEE. The ends lost 0 bases at V and 2 bases at J; junction bases unmatched: 4. This CDR3 has 15 amino acids. DNA of the CDR3: TGTGCCAGCAGCTTGGTGACAGGGGCCACCTACGAGCAGTACTTC. Residues: CASSLVTGATYEQYF.

This chain uses TRBV4-1 with TRBJ2-5; weak D call: TRBD2 (5 bases). The length of the CDR3 is 14 residues. Germline V gene sequence: CDR1 MGHRA, CDR2 YSYEKL. Trimming removed 3 bases from V and 0 bases from J, with 8 bases in between. In DNA form, the CDR3 reads TGCGCCAGCAGCCAGAGACTAAACCAAGAGACCCAGTACTTC. It encodes CASSQRLNQETQYF.

The V call is TRBV12-5, the J call TRBJ1-1, with 8 positions matching TRBD1. After removal of 2 bases from V and 5 bases from J, the junction contained 10 bases not matched to a gene. CDR3 length equals 16 residues. Germline CDR1 LGHNT, CDR2 FRNRAP. The CDR3 sequence: CASGLPPGQGRTEAFF. CDR3 coding DNA: TGTGCTAGTGGTTTGCCCCCCGGACAGGGACGGACTGAAGCTTTCTTT.

This CDR3 is CSVEEFSDEQFF. CDR3 DNA sequence: TGCAGCGTTGAGGAATTTAGCGATGAGCAGTTCTTC. The V call is TRBV29-1, the J call TRBJ2-1, with D possibly TRBD2 on 5 matching bases. The CDR3 sequence is 12 residues long. V lost 3 bases to trimming and J lost 8 bases, with 11 bases between them. From germline, CDR1 is SQVTM and CDR2 ANQGSEA.

The chain combines TRBV12-3 or TRBV12-4 with TRBJ2-5, with D maybe TRBD2 (7 bases). The CDR3 length is 13 residues. With 3 bases removed from V and 4 bases from J, the gap between germline ends came to 9 bases. CDR3 sequence: CASSLGGLETQYF. The CDR3 coding sequence is TGTGCCAGCAGTTTGGGGGGGCTAGAGACCCAGTACTTC.

This clone was seen more than once but under ten times. This chain joins TRBV5-1 and TRBJ1-2; D unresolved. The CDR3 runs to 13 residues. Germline V CDR1 and CDR2: SGHRS, YFSETQ. V was pared by 0 bases and J by 8 bases, with 11 bases between. CDR3 sequence: CASSLGGARGYTF. The CDR3 DNA follows: TGCGCCAGCAGCTTGGGGGGAGCGAGAGGCTACACCTTC.